These 28 T cell receptor beta chains were all obtained from the same sample, sequenced in a study of T cell responses to AZD1222 COVID-19 vaccine. The protocol was immunoSEQ multiplex PCR, while the TCRdb copy is restricted to in-frame clones and leaves out a portion. The data hold about 84,000 clones, with around 85% observed a single time. The sample in question was peripheral blood, obtained 28 days after the second AZD1222 dose. These TCRs come from an adult who received the AZD1222 COVID-19 vaccine.

This clone occurred a few times. Other nucleotide sequences in the sample specify the same CDR3. In DNA form, the CDR3 reads TGTGCCAGCAGTCCGGGACAGGGAGGTAATTCACCCCTCCACTTT. Its protein is CASSPGQGGNSPLHF. This chain uses TRBV9 with TRBJ1-6; TRBD1 matches 9 bases. The CDR3 runs 15 residues. Trimming at V came to 5 bases and at J to 6 bases, leaving 6 bases not matched to a gene. Germline loops: CDR1 SGDLS, CDR2 YYNGEE.

The chain combines TRBV18 with TRBJ2-5; 8 positions match TRBD2. CDR3 length: 14 amino acids. The germline gives CDR1 KGHSH, CDR2 LQKENI. Losses at the gene ends were 6 bases for V and 1 base for J; bases not matched to a gene: 4. The CDR3 nucleotides read TGTGCCAGCTCCCAAGGACTAGCCCAAGAGACCCAGTACTTC. The encoded protein is CASSQGLAQETQYF.

The rearrangement joins TRBV5-4 to TRBJ2-1; TRBD2 matches 14 bases. The CDR3 has 16 amino acids. Looked up from germline, CDR1 is SGHNT and CDR2 is YYREEE (reference sequence). J gave up 7 bases and V 2 bases, and 5 bases lay outside the gene matches. This CDR3 reads CASSLGGTSGSNEQFF. For the CDR3, the DNA is TGTGCCAGCAGCTTAGGGGGGACTAGCGGGAGTAATGAGCAGTTCTTC.

The chain uses TRBV7-2 and TRBJ2-7, with a possible D match to TRBD1 (6 bases). Trimming pared 2 bases from V and 3 bases from J, leaving 8 bases between. This CDR3 contains 13 residues. The germline V gene has CDR1 SGHTA and CDR2 FQGNSA. In nucleotides, the CDR3 is TGTGCCAGCAGCTTACGGGACAACTACGAGCAGTACTTC. It specifies CASSLRDNYEQYF.

The J gene is TRBJ1-6, the V gene TRBV9; tentatively, D is TRBD1 (5 bases). Germline CDR1 is SGDLS and CDR2 is YYNGEE. The CDR3 has 15 residues. Trimming removed 0 bases from V and 8 bases from J, with 12 bases in between. In nucleotides, the CDR3 is TGTGCCAGCAGCGTAGACGGCAGGGTGGATTCACCCCTCCACTTT. Translating gives CASSVDGRVDSPLHF. The full variable domain, completed using reference TRBV9 and TRBJ1-6, is DSGVTQTPKHLITATGQRVTLRCSPRSGDLSVYWYQQSLDQGLQFLIQYYNGEERAKGNILERFSAQQFPDLHSELNLSSLELGDSALYFCASSVDGRVDSPLHFGNGTRLTVT.

This clone was seen a single time. The rearrangement uses TRBV5-1 and TRBJ1-1, with D tentatively TRBD1 (6 bases). CDR1 and CDR2 from the germline V gene are SGHRS and YFSETQ. The CDR3 is 14 amino acids. Trimming left V 2 bases short and J 1 base short, with 9 bases between. CDR3: CASSFRDTNTEAFF. The DNA for the CDR3 is TGCGCCAGCAGCTTCCGGGACACGAACACTGAAGCTTTCTTT.

The rearrangement uses TRBV13 and TRBJ1-2; 10 bases align to TRBD1. V gave up 5 bases and J gave up 8 bases; unmatched junction bases: 14. CDR3 length: 16 amino acids. Germline-derived CDR1 and CDR2 are PRHDT and FYEKMQ (reference sequence). The CDR3 coding sequence is TGTGCCAGCAGCCCCAGCGGGACAGGGGAGGTGGGGGGCTACACCTTC. It encodes CASSPSGTGEVGGYTF.

Here the CDR3 reads CASSLGSGTYEQYF. In DNA form, the CDR3 reads TGTGCCAGCAGCTTGGGGTCAGGAACCTACGAGCAGTACTTC. The V and J genes are TRBV5-6 and TRBJ2-7; no reliable D call. V was pared by 0 bases and J by 2 bases, with 9 bases between. The CDR3 covers 14 residues. The V gene's germline CDR1 is SGHDT and CDR2 YYEEEE.

This rearrangement joins TRBV28 to TRBJ1-6, with D uncertain. V lost 3 bases and J lost 0, with 9 bases in between. The CDR3 contains 16 residues. CDR1 is MDHEN, CDR2 SYDVKM, per germline. In DNA form, the CDR3 reads TGTGCCAGCAGTTTGTCCCCGAGCTCCTATAATTCACCCCTCCACTTT. It yields the protein CASSLSPSSYNSPLHF.

The chain joins TRBV3-1 (or the pseudogene TRBV3-2) to TRBJ1-4, with 8 bases identical to TRBD1. V shed 1 base and J 7 bases; nucleotides not matched to a gene: 8. The CDR3 runs 16 residues. In germline, CDR1 is LGHDT, CDR2 YNNKEL (reference sequence). The CDR3 protein is CASSQGGQGLGEKLFF. The CDR3 DNA is TGTGCCAGCAGCCAAGGAGGACAGGGTTTAGGTGAAAAACTGTTTTTT.

V gene TRBV18 combines with J gene TRBJ1-5; TRBD1 is a possible D gene (5 bases). V was cut by 0 bases and J by 1 base, with 7 bases left in between. This CDR3 spans 15 amino acids. Per germline, CDR1 KGHSH and CDR2 LQKENI. In DNA, the CDR3 is TGTGCCAGCTCACCACCGGGGGGGAGCAATCAGCCCCAGCATTTT. It yields the protein CASSPPGGSNQPQHF.

This clone occurred once. The CDR3 loop reads CARGEGQGAGLFF. The DNA of the CDR3 is TGTGCCCGAGGGGAGGGACAGGGGGCAGGGTTGTTTTTT. V is TRBV30 and J is TRBJ2-2; TRBD1 aligns across 12 bases. Trimming removed 8 bases from V and 15 bases from J; junction bases left unmatched: 13. From germline, CDR1 is GTSNPN and CDR2 SVGIG (reference sequence). This CDR3 is 13 amino acids long. The whole variable domain, remainder taken from reference TRBV30 and TRBJ2-2, is SQTIHQWPATLVQPVGSPLSLECTVEGTSNPNLYWYRQAAGRGLQLLFYSVGIGQISSEVPQNLSASRPQDRQFILSSKKLLLSDSGFYLCARGEGQGAGLFFGEGSRLTVL.

In its sample, this clone was seen a few times. V and J are TRBV7-6 and TRBJ2-7; 8 nucleotides match TRBD1. Germline V lookup: CDR1 SGHVS, CDR2 FNYEAQ. The junction had 9 bases not matched to a gene; V was cut back by 5 bases and J by 3 bases. The CDR3 has 15 amino acids. In DNA, the CDR3 is TGTGCCAGCAGCCCGAAGGACAGGGCCCTCTACGAGCAGTACTTC. Amino acid sequence: CASSPKDRALYEQYF.

The gene calls are TRBV18 and TRBJ1-4, with D perhaps TRBD1 (6 bases). The ends were cut back, 2 bases at V and 4 bases at J, with 8 bases in the middle. Per the germline V gene, CDR1 is KGHSH and CDR2 is LQKENI. This CDR3 contains 14 residues. The CDR3 here is CASSPSQGNEKLFF. CDR3 DNA sequence: TGTGCCAGCTCACCATCACAGGGTAATGAAAAACTGTTTTTT.

V usage is TRBV10-3 and J usage is TRBJ1-1; 9 bases match TRBD1. V was clipped by 7 bases and J by 7 bases; unmatched bases: 10. The CDR3 has 14 residues. Germline-derived CDR1 and CDR2 are ENHRY and SYGVKD. The CDR3: CAINKQGANGEAFF. The DNA of the CDR3 is TGTGCCATCAACAAACAGGGGGCTAATGGTGAAGCTTTCTTT.

The V gene is TRBV7-9, the J gene TRBJ1-2; D is uncertain. Looked up from germline, CDR1 is SEHNR and CDR2 is FQNEAQ (reference sequence). The V end was cut by 6 bases, the J end by 6 bases, with 11 bases between. The CDR3 length is 12 residues. The CDR3 nucleotides are TGTGCCAGCAGAAGAGAGAGAAATGGCTACACCTTC. Amino acid sequence: CASRRERNGYTF.

V is TRBV4-3 and J is TRBJ1-5; 9 bases are a match to TRBD1. The CDR3 sequence is 14 residues long. V lost 3 bases to trimming and J lost 6 bases; unmatched junction nucleotides: 3. The germline gives CDR1 LGHNA, CDR2 YSLEER. For the CDR3, the DNA is TGCGCCAGCAGCCACCACAGGGGGCCTCAGCCCCAGCATTTT. Amino acid sequence: CASSHHRGPQPQHF.

The J gene is TRBJ1-3, the V gene TRBV7-2; possibly TRBD1 for D (6 bases). The germline CDR1 and CDR2 sequences are SGHTA and FQGNSA. CDR3 size: 16 residues. Between the trimmed V and J ends, which lost 4 bases and 4 bases, there was a span of 17 bases. CDR3 sequence: CASSSSTGSGGNTIYF. CDR3 bases: TGTGCCAGCAGCTCATCAACAGGGTCGGGGGGAAACACCATATATTTT.

The chain combines TRBV15 with TRBJ2-7; D perhaps matches TRBD1 (6 bases). CDR1 is LNHNV and CDR2 is YYDKDF in the germline V gene (reference sequence). V gave up 5 bases and J gave up 2 bases, with 13 bases separating them. The CDR3 runs to 14 residues. CDR3 amino acids: CATSHRRGTYEQYF. The CDR3 coding sequence is TGTGCCACCAGCCATCGCAGGGGAACCTACGAGCAGTACTTC.

The chain carries TRBV7-2 and TRBJ1-3, with 7 bases identical to TRBD1. V trimming: 10 bases; J trimming: 2 bases; junction bases outside the gene matches: 5. The CDR3 is 13 amino acids. Germline V gene lookup returns CDR1 SGHTA and CDR2 FQGNSA. The CDR3 sequence: CATGTVAGNTIYF. CDR3 DNA sequence: TGTGCCACCGGGACAGTAGCTGGAAACACCATATATTTT.

The chain joins TRBV27 to TRBJ2-2; D remains unclear. Germline V CDR1 and CDR2: MNHEY, SMNVEV (reference sequence). The CDR3 has 14 residues. Trimming pared 5 bases from V and 8 bases from J, leaving 15 bases between. The CDR3 DNA reads as TGTGCCAGCAGTCTTCTCTCTACCAGAGGGGAGCTGTTTTTT. Amino acids: CASSLLSTRGELFF.

The chain links TRBV27 to TRBJ2-7; 8 nucleotides line up with TRBD1. This CDR3 region has 14 residues. Per germline, CDR1 MNHEY and CDR2 SMNVEV (reference sequence). J was trimmed by 4 bases and V by 6 bases; bases with no gene match: 8. As DNA, the CDR3 is TGTGCCAGCAGACCTCAGGGGGCCCAATACGAGCAGTACTTC. The encoded protein is CASRPQGAQYEQYF.

The chain is built from TRBV28 and TRBJ1-2; TRBD1 matches 9 bases. The CDR3 is 15 residues long. Trimming removed 6 bases from V and 5 bases from J; junction bases left unmatched: 10. Germline V CDR1 and CDR2: MDHEN, SYDVKM. CDR3 amino acids: CASSPGGDRGYGYTF. CDR3 coding DNA: TGTGCCAGCAGCCCTGGAGGAGACAGGGGGTATGGCTACACCTTC.

The V gene is TRBV28, the J gene TRBJ1-3, with 8 nucleotides matching TRBD1. Germline-derived CDR1 and CDR2 are MDHEN and SYDVKM. The CDR3 totals 16 residues. J lost 3 bases, V lost 6 bases, and 10 bases had no gene match. The CDR3 protein is CASRTQGADLGNTIYF. CDR3 sequence (DNA): TGTGCCAGCAGGACTCAGGGGGCGGATCTTGGAAACACCATATATTTT.

The genes are TRBV2 and TRBJ1-5; D is perhaps TRBD1 (6 bases). Germline-derived CDR1 and CDR2 are SNHLY and FYNNEI. The V gene lost 1 base and the J gene lost 7 bases, with 14 bases spanning the gap. The CDR3 extends over 15 amino acids. CDR3 in DNA: TGTGCCAGCAGTGAAGGATGGGGGGGCGGACAGCCCCAGCATTTT. Amino acids: CASSEGWGGGQPQHF.

This clone was detected a few times. V gene TRBV18 combines with J gene TRBJ2-1; D not certain. Germline-derived CDR1 and CDR2 are KGHSH and LQKENI. The CDR3 has 13 amino acids. The V end lost 3 bases, the J end lost 3 bases, and 6 bases lay between the germline ends. The CDR3 DNA sequence: TGTGCCAGCTCACCTTTGGGCTACAATGAGCAGTTCTTC. Its translation is CASSPLGYNEQFF.

The rearrangement uses TRBV6-5 and TRBJ2-2; 8 nucleotides match TRBD1. The CDR3 loop spans 15 amino acids. V dropped 6 bases and J dropped 0; count of bases not matched to a gene: 3. Per germline, CDR1 MNHEY and CDR2 SVGAGI. Here the CDR3 reads CASRGQGSNTGELFF. Here the CDR3 DNA reads TGTGCCAGCAGAGGACAGGGATCGAACACCGGGGAGCTGTTTTTT.

This rearrangement joins TRBV27 to TRBJ1-5; no firm D call. Germline V gives CDR1 MNHEY, CDR2 SMNVEV (reference sequence). This CDR3 comprises 15 residues. The V gene lost 2 bases and the J gene lost 3 bases, with 11 bases spanning the gap. CDR3 sequence: CASSLGSLDNQPQHF. CDR3 coding DNA: TGTGCCAGCAGTTTAGGGTCCCTTGACAATCAGCCCCAGCATTTT.